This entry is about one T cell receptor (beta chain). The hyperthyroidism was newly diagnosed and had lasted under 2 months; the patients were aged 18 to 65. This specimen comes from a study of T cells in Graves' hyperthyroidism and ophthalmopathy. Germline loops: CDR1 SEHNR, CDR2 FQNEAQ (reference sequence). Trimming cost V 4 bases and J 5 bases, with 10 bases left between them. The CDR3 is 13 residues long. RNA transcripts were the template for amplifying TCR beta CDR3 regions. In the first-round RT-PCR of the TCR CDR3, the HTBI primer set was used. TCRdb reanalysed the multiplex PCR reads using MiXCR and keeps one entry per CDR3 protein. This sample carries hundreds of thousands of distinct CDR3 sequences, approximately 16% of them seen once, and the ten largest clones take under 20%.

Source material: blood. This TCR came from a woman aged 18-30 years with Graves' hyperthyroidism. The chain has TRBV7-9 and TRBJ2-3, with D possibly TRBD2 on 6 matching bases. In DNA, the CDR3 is TGTGCCAGCAGCTGGACGGGGGAAGATACGCAGTATTTT. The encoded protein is CASSWTGEDTQYF.